This T cell receptor beta chain was recovered during a study of regulatory T cells in long-lasting Graves disease. Trimming left V 2 bases short and J 6 bases short, with 11 bases between. The CDR3 has 13 residues. The germline V gene encodes CDR1 WNHNN and CDR2 SYGVQD (reference sequence). In building TCR beta libraries, iRepertoire HTBI primers were used together with Arm-PCR of CDR3 regions. TCRdb re-called the multiplex PCR reads through MiXCR, storing one row per CDR3 protein. This table holds hundreds of thousands of distinct CDR3 sequences, roughly a fifth found once. Overall study results and limits: It was in persistent disease that TRBV28, TRBJ1-2 and TRBJ2-5 were favored.

Of note for this clonotype: Its antigen remains unknown.

Time point defined: persistent/refractory GD, antithyroid drugs over 5 years with positive TRAb. RNA extracted from PBMCs served as the sequencing template. Per American Thyroid Association guidelines, Graves' disease was diagnosed. EDTA tubes received approximately 8.4 milliliters of collected peripheral blood. The V call is TRBV10-1, the J call TRBJ2-7; the D gene could be TRBD1 or TRBD2 (5 bases each). The sequence came from a female donor with Graves disease. The material sequenced was peripheral blood mononuclear cells (PBMCs), taken when the disease was refractory, from a patient treated with antithyroid drugs. The CDR3 bases are TGCGCCAGCAGTGAGGCTACAGGAGGCGAGCAGTACTTC. It is translated as CASSEATGGEQYF.